These 18 T cell receptor beta chains originate from one sample sequenced in a study of cytomegalovirus exposure and HLA in healthy donors. 13 Jbeta primers and 60 Vbeta primers were used for the PCR. Repertoires were generated with immunoSEQ multiplex PCR, while TCRdb's copy carries only in-frame clones and drops some. The table records over 90,000 clones, around 80% of them present only once. The source material was PBMCs. The receptors were gathered from a young woman in good health and CMV-seropositive.

The CDR3 loop is CASNPVGDRGLKDTQYF. CDR3 nucleotide sequence: TGTGCCAGCAACCCCGTGGGGGACAGGGGTTTGAAAGATACGCAGTATTTT. The J gene is TRBJ2-3, the V gene TRBV28, with 10 bases identical to TRBD1. The CDR3 runs to 17 residues. Germline V gene sequence: CDR1 MDHEN, CDR2 SYDVKM. With V trimmed by 7 bases and J by 5 bases, 15 bases remained unmatched.

This sequence joins TRBV27 and TRBJ2-5, with 7 bases lining up with TRBD1. With V trimmed by 5 bases and J by 11 bases, 17 bases remained unmatched. This CDR3 has 15 residues. Looked up from germline, CDR1 is MNHEY and CDR2 is SMNVEV (reference sequence). CDR3 nucleotide sequence: TGTGCCAGCAGTCTAAGACCGGGACAGATGAAAGAGCAGTACTTC. The encoded protein is CASSLRPGQMKEQYF.

The V and J genes are TRBV7-6 and TRBJ1-1; TRBD1 is a possible D gene (5 bases). Trimming pared 5 bases from V and 5 bases from J, leaving 24 bases between. In germline, CDR1 is SGHVS, CDR2 FNYEAQ. This CDR3 has 17 amino acids. CDR3 sequence: CASSAHPGMGEGTEAFF. In nucleotides, the CDR3 is TGTGCCAGCAGCGCCCACCCAGGGATGGGGGAGGGGACTGAAGCTTTCTTT.

The V gene is TRBV20-1, the J gene TRBJ2-4; D remains unclear. This CDR3 is 11 amino acids long. Germline CDR1 and CDR2: DFQATT and SNEGSKA (reference sequence). With 6 bases removed from V and 5 bases from J, the gap between germline ends came to 8 bases. CDR3 sequence: CSAPTQNIQYF. The CDR3 DNA sequence: TGCAGTGCCCCGACTCAAAACATTCAGTACTTC.

The V call is TRBV12-5, the J call TRBJ2-1, with D unclear. This CDR3 region has 11 residues. Looked up from germline, CDR1 is LGHNT and CDR2 is FRNRAP. Trimming shortened V by 3 bases and J by 5 bases, and 2 bases separated the two germline ends. The CDR3 nucleotides read TGTGCTAGTGGTTTCAACAATGAGCAGTTCTTC. Protein sequence: CASGFNNEQFF.

This clone was recorded only once. The chain joins TRBV9 to TRBJ2-3; 12 bases map to TRBD2. Germline V gene data show CDR1 as SGDLS and CDR2 as YYNGEE. CDR3 size: 18 residues. With V trimmed by 0 bases and J by 6 bases, 11 bases remained unmatched. CDR3 sequence: CASSVEKLAGGDRDTQYF. As DNA, the CDR3 is TGTGCCAGCAGCGTAGAAAAACTAGCGGGGGGCGATCGGGATACGCAGTATTTT.

CDR3 protein: CASSVVVFDEQFF. For the CDR3, the DNA is TGTGCCAGCAGCGTAGTCGTTTTTGATGAGCAGTTCTTC. V gene TRBV9 combines with J gene TRBJ2-1; D is unresolved. Trimming took 0 bases from V and 8 from J, leaving 9 bases between them. The CDR3 length is 13 residues. Per germline, CDR1 SGDLS and CDR2 YYNGEE. Complete variable domain (other parts from reference TRBV9 and TRBJ2-1): DSGVTQTPKHLITATGQRVTLRCSPRSGDLSVYWYQQSLDQGLQFLIQYYNGEERAKGNILERFSAQQFPDLHSELNLSSLELGDSALYFCASSVVVFDEQFFGPGTRLTVL.

This chain links TRBV19 with TRBJ1-2; the match to TRBD1 covers 7 bases. Germline V gene lookup returns CDR1 LNHDA and CDR2 SQIVND (reference sequence). The trim removed 1 base at V and 3 bases at J, leaving 14 bases unmatched. The CDR3 runs 18 residues. CDR3 nucleotide sequence: TGTGCCAGTAGTATAGGAACCGGGACAGTAACCAGAGACTATGGCTACACCTTC. It specifies CASSIGTGTVTRDYGYTF. The complete variable domain, with remaining parts taken from reference TRBV19 and TRBJ1-2, reads DGGITQSPKYLFRKEGQNVTLSCEQNLNHDAMYWYRQDPGQGLRLIYYSQIVNDFQKGDIAEGYSVSREKKESFPLTVTSAQKNPTAFYLCASSIGTGTVTRDYGYTFGSGTRLTVV.

The rearrangement links TRBV6-4 to TRBJ2-3; 7 nucleotides align to TRBD2. The CDR3 loop spans 14 amino acids. Per the germline V gene, CDR1 is MRHNA and CDR2 is SNTAGT. V was clipped by 8 bases and J by 6 bases; unmatched bases: 11. The CDR3, as DNA: TGTGCCAGCCACGGCGGGAGTCTATGGGATACGCAGTATTTT. Translating gives CASHGGSLWDTQYF.

This clone came up a few times. The rearrangement joins TRBV6-6 to TRBJ1-1, with D tentatively TRBD1 (5 bases). The V gene's germline CDR1 is MNHNY and CDR2 SVGAGI (reference sequence). Deletions cut 5 bases from V and 5 bases from J, with 12 bases between. The CDR3 has 13 amino acids. CDR3 bases: TGTGCCAGCAGTACGCAGGGCGGAACTGAAGCTTTCTTT. Protein sequence: CASSTQGGTEAFF.

This clone came up a few times. The chain is built from TRBV10-3 and TRBJ1-2; 7 bases match TRBD1. V dropped 10 bases and J dropped 3; count of bases not matched to a gene: 5. Germline lookup yields CDR1 ENHRY and CDR2 SYGVKD. CDR3 length: 12 residues. CDR3 sequence reads: CATHGTDYGYTF. DNA of the CDR3: TGTGCCACCCACGGGACAGACTATGGCTACACCTTC.

This clone has only a few counts. The V gene is TRBV2, the J gene TRBJ1-5; D is perhaps TRBD1 (6 bases). V lost 8 bases and J 3 bases, leaving 11 bases between the germline ends. Looked up from germline, CDR1 is SNHLY and CDR2 is FYNNEI. The CDR3 is 13 residues long. The CDR3 nucleotides are TGTGCCAGCGACAGGTTCTCCAATCAGCCCCAGCATTTT. Translation gives CASDRFSNQPQHF.

This clone occurred once. V gene TRBV27 combines with J gene TRBJ2-6; 14 bases are a match to TRBD2. V trimming: 3 bases; J trimming: 4 bases; junction bases outside the gene matches: 17. From germline, CDR1 is MNHEY and CDR2 SMNVEV (reference sequence). CDR3 length: 22 residues. The CDR3 nucleotides are TGTGCCAGCAGTTTCCGCCAATACGAGACTAGCGGGGGGGCTCCCGGGGCCAACGTCCTGACTTTC. As protein: CASSFRQYETSGGAPGANVLTF.

The sample holds a few counts of this clone. The rearrangement joins TRBV4-3 to TRBJ2-4; no definite D call. The CDR3 totals 16 residues. V lost 0 bases and J lost 1, with 10 bases in between. Germline loops: CDR1 LGHNA, CDR2 YSLEER. For the CDR3, the DNA is TGCGCCAGCAGCCAAGAGAGCTCGAGCGCCAAAAACATTCAGTACTTC. This sequence encodes CASSQESSSAKNIQYF.

The chain couples TRBV10-3 to TRBJ2-7, with 8 bases fitting TRBD2. Trimming took 7 bases from V and 5 from J; bases not matched to a gene: 7. Germline-derived CDR1 and CDR2 are ENHRY and SYGVKD. This CDR3 has 13 amino acids. CDR3 residues: CAIKDGGRHEQYF. For the CDR3, the DNA is TGTGCCATCAAGGATGGCGGGAGGCACGAGCAGTACTTC.

V gene TRBV5-4 combines with J gene TRBJ2-7; the match to TRBD2 covers 12 bases. With 4 bases clipped from V and 3 bases from J, the junction kept 8 bases outside the gene matches. CDR1 is SGHNT and CDR2 is YYREEE in the germline V gene (reference sequence). CDR3 length equals 16 residues. The DNA for the CDR3 is TGTGCCAGCAGCCGATCGACTAGCGGGAGTTTCTACGAGCAGTACTTC. Protein: CASSRSTSGSFYEQYF.

V and J are TRBV5-4 and TRBJ1-2; D possibly corresponds to TRBD1 (5 bases). V was cut by 0 bases and J by 13 bases, with 10 bases left in between. Germline V CDR1 and CDR2: SGHNT, YYREEE (reference sequence). The CDR3 consists of 11 residues. The CDR3 nucleotides are TGTGCCAGCAGCTTGGGAGGGGAGGGCACCTTC. Its protein is CASSLGGEGTF.

This chain uses TRBV5-1 with TRBJ1-5; TRBD1 matches 8 bases. Unmatched junction bases numbered 9, after V lost 4 bases and J lost 6 bases. Germline V gives CDR1 SGHRS, CDR2 YFSETQ. The CDR3 length is 15 residues. The CDR3 sequence is CASSPDTGGRQPQHF. Written as DNA, the CDR3 is TGCGCCAGCAGCCCGGATACAGGGGGTCGTCAGCCCCAGCATTTT. The variable domain in full, with the rest retrieved from reference TRBV5-1 and TRBJ1-5, is KAGVTQTPRYLIKTRGQQVTLSCSPISGHRSVSWYQQTPGQGLQFLFEYFSETQRNKGNFPGRFSGRQFSNSRSEMNVSTLELGDSALYLCASSPDTGGRQPQHFGDGTRLSIL.